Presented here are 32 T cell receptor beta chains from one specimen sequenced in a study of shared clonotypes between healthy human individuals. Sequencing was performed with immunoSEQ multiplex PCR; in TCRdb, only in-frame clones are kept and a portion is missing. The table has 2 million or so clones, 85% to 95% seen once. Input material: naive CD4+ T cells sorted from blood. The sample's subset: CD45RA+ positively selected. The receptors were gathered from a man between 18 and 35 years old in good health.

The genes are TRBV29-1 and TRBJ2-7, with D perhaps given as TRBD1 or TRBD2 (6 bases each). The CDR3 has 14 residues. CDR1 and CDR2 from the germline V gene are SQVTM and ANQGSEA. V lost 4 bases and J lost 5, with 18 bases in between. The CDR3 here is CSVARDPEGDEQYF. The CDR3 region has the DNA TGCAGCGTTGCCCGGGACCCGGAGGGGGACGAGCAGTACTTC.

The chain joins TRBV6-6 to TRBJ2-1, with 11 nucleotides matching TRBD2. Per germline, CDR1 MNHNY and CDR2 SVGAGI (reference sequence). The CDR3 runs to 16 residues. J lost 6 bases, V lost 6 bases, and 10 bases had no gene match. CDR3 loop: CASSLFLAGGPNEQFF. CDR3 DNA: TGTGCCAGCAGCTTATTTCTAGCGGGAGGCCCCAATGAGCAGTTCTTC.

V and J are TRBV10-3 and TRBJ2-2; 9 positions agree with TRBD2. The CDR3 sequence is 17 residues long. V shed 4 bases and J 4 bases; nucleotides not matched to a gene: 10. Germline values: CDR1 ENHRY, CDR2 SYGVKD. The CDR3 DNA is TGTGCCATCAGTGGGGCCCTCAGCGGGGGGCCCACCGGGGAGCTGTTTTTT. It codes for CAISGALSGGPTGELFF.

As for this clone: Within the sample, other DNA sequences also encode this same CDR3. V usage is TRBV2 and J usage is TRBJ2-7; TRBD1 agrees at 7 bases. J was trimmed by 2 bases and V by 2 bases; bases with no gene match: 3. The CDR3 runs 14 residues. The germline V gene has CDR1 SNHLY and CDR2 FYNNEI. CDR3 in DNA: TGTGCCAGCAGTGAAAACAGGGGCCCCTACGAGCAGTACTTC. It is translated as CASSENRGPYEQYF.

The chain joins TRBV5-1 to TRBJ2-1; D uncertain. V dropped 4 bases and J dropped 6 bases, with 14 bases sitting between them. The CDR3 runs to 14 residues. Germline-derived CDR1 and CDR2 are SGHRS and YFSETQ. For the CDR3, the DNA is TGCGCCAGCAGCCGACTCGAAGCCAGCAATGAGCAGTTCTTC. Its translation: CASSRLEASNEQFF.

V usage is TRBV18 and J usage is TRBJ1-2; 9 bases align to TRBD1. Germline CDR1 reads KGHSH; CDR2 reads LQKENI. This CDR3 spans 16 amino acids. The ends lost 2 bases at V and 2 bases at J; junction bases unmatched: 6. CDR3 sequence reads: CASSPILGQGNYGYTF. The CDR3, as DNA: TGTGCCAGCTCACCAATTTTAGGACAGGGGAACTATGGCTACACCTTC.

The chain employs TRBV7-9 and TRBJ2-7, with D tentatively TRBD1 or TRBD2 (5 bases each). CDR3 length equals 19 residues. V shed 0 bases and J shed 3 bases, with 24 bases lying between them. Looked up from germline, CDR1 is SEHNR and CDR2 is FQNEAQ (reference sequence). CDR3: CASSLATDLLRDPLYEQYF. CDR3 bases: TGTGCCAGCAGCTTAGCCACAGACTTACTTAGGGACCCTCTCTACGAGCAGTACTTC.

CDR3 amino acids: CASSNLAGGISYEQYF. Written as DNA, the CDR3 is TGTGCCAGTAGTAATCTAGCGGGAGGCATCTCCTACGAGCAGTACTTC. The rearrangement uses TRBV19 and TRBJ2-7, with TRBD2 identical over 11 bases. The J segment lost 0 bases and the V segment lost 4 bases, leaving 5 bases of the junction unmatched. The V gene's germline CDR1 is LNHDA and CDR2 SQIVND (reference sequence). The CDR3 extends over 16 amino acids.

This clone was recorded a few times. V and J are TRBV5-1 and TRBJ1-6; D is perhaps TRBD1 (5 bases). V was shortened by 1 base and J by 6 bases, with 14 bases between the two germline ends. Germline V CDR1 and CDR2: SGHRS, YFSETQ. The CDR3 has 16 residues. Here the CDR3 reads CASSLRQAGLNSPLHF. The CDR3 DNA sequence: TGCGCCAGCAGCTTGCGGCAGGCGGGACTTAATTCACCCCTCCACTTT.

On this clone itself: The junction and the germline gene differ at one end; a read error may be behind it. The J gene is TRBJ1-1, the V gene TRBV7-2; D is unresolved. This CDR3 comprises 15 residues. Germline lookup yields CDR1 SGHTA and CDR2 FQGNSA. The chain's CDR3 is CASSADPVGNIEAFF. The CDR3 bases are TGTGCCAGCAGCGCCGATCCAGTGGGGAACATTGAAGCTTTCTTT.

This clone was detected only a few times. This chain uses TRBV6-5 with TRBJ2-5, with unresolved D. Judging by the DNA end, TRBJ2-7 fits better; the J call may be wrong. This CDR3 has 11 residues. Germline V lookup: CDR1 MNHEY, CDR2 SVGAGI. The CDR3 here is CASSSNYEQYF. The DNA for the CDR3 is TGTGCCAGCAGTTCCAACTACGAGCAGTACTTC.

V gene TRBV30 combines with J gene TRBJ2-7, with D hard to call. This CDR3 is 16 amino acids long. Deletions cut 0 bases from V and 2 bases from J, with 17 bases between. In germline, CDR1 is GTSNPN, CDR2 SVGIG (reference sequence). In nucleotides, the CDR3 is TGTGCCTGGAGTGTCAAGGGCCTTCGTTTCGCCTACGAGCAGTACTTC. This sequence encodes CAWSVKGLRFAYEQYF.

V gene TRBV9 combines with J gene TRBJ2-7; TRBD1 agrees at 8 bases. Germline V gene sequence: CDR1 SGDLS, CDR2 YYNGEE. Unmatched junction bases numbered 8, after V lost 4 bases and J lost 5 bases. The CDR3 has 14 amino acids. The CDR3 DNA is TGTGCCAGCAGCTCCACACCAGGGGGCCACGAGCAGTACTTC. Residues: CASSSTPGGHEQYF.

The CDR3 region is CASSTPGVYEQYF. The CDR3 coding sequence is TGTGCCAGCAGTACCCCAGGGGTCTACGAGCAGTACTTC. The chain carries TRBV28 and TRBJ2-7, with a weak D call TRBD1 (6 bases). The germline CDR1 and CDR2 sequences are MDHEN and SYDVKM. V lost 5 bases, J lost 3 bases, and 11 bases lay in between. The CDR3 contains 13 residues.

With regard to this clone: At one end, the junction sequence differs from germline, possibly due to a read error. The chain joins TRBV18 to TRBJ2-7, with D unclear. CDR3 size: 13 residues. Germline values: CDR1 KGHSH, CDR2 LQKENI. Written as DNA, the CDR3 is TGTGCCAGCTCACCACCGGCCTCCCACGAGCAGTACTTC. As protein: CASSPPASHEQYF.

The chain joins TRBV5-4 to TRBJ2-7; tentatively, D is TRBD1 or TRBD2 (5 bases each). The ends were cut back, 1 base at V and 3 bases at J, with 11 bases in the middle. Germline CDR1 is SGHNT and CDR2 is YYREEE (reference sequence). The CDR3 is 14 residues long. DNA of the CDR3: TGTGCCAGCAGCTTGCCCGGGACGAACTACGAGCAGTACTTC. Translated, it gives CASSLPGTNYEQYF.

The DNA for the CDR3 is TGCGCCAGCAGCTTCAGGGTCACCCCCGGCACCTACGAGCAGTACTTC. It codes for CASSFRVTPGTYEQYF. V usage is TRBV5-1 and J usage is TRBJ2-7; a possible D gene is TRBD1 (5 bases). Germline-derived CDR1 and CDR2 are SGHRS and YFSETQ. CDR3 length: 16 residues. Trimming took 2 bases from V and 2 from J, leaving 17 bases between them.

The CDR3 DNA sequence: TGCGCCAGCAGTTCGGGACTAGAAGAGACCCAGTACTTC. Amino acid sequence: CASSSGLEETQYF. The V call is TRBV10-1, the J call TRBJ2-5, with 8 bases identical to TRBD2. This CDR3 is built from 13 residues. Germline V gene lookup returns CDR1 WNHNN and CDR2 SYGVQD (reference sequence). Trimming cost V 5 bases and J 3 bases; bases outside gene matches: 2.

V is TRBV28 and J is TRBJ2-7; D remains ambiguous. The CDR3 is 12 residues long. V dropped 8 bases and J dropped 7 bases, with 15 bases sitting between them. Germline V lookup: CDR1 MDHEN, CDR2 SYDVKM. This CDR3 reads CASGLVGLEQYF. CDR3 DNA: TGTGCCAGCGGCCTGGTGGGTCTGGAGCAGTACTTC.

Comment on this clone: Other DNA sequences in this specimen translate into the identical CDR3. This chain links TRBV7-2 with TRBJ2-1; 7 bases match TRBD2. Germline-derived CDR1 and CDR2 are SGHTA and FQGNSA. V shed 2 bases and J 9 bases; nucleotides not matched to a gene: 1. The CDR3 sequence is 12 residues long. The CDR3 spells CASSLWGGEQFF. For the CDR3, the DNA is TGTGCCAGCAGCTTATGGGGGGGTGAGCAGTTCTTC. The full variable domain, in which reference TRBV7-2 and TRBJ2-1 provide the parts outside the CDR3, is GAGVSQSPSNKVTEKGKDVELRCDPISGHTALYWYRQSLGQGLEFLIYFQGNSAPDKSGLPSDRFSAERTGGSVSTLTIQRTQQEDSAVYLCASSLWGGEQFFGPGTRLTVL.

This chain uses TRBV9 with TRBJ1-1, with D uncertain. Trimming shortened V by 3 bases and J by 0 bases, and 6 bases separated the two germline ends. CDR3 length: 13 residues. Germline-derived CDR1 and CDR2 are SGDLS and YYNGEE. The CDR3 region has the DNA TGTGCCAGCAGCGCGTCGTTGAACACTGAAGCTTTCTTT. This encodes CASSASLNTEAFF.

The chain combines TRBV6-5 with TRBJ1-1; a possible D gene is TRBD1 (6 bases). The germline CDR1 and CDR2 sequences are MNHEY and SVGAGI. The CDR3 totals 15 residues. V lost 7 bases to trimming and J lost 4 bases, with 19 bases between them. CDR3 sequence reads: CASTSGHSAPTEAFF. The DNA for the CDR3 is TGTGCCAGCACTTCGGGACACTCGGCCCCCACTGAAGCTTTCTTT.

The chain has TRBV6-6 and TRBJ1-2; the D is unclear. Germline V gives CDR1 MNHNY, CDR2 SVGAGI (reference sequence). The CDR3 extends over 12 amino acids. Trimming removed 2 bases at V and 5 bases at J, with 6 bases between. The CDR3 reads CASSYGQYGYTF. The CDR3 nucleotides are TGTGCCAGCAGTTACGGGCAGTATGGCTACACCTTC.

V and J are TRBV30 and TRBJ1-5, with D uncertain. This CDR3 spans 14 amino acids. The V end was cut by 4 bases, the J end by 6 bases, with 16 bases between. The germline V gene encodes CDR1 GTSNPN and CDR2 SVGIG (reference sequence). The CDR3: CAWTPVGIGQPQHF. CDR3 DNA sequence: TGTGCCTGGACCCCGGTAGGGATCGGTCAGCCCCAGCATTTT.

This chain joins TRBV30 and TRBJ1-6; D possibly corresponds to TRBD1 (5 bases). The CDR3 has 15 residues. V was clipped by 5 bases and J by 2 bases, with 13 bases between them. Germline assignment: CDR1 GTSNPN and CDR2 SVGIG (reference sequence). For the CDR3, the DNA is TGTGCCTGGGATTCGGGGGACCCCTATAATTCACCCCTCCACTTT. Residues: CAWDSGDPYNSPLHF.

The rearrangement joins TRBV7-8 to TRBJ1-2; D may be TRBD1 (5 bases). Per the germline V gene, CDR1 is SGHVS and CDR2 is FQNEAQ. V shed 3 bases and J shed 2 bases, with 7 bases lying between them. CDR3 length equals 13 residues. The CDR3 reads CASSFGGNYGYTF. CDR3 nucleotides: TGTGCCAGCAGCTTCGGGGGAAACTATGGCTACACCTTC. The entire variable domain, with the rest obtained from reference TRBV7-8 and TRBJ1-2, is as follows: GAGVSQSPRYKVAKRGQDVALRCDPISGHVSLFWYQQALGQGPEFLTYFQNEAQLDKSGLPSDRFFAERPEGSVSTLKIQRTQQEDSAVYLCASSFGGNYGYTFGSGTRLTVV.

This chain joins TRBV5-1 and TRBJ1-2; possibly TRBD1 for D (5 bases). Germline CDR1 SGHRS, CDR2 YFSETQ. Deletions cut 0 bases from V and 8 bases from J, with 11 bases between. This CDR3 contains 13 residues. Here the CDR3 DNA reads TGCGCCAGCAGCTTGGCGCAGGGCTGGGGCTACACCTTC. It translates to CASSLAQGWGYTF.

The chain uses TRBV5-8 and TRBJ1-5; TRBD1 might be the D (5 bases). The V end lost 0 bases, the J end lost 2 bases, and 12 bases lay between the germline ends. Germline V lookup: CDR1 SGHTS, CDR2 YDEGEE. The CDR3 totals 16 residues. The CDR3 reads CASSLARGVGNQPQHF. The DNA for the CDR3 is TGTGCCAGCAGCTTGGCCCGAGGGGTAGGCAATCAGCCCCAGCATTTT.

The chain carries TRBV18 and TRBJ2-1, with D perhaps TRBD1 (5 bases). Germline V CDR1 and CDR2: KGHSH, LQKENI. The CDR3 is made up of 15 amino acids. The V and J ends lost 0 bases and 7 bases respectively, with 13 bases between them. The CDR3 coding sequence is TGTGCCAGCTCACCACCGGCAGGGTTTGAAAATGAGCAGTTCTTC. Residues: CASSPPAGFENEQFF.

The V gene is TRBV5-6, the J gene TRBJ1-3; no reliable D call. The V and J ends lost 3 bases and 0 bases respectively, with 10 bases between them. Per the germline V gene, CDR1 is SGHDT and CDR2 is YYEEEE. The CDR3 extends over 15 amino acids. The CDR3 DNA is TGTGCCAGCAGCTCGAGGACCCTCTCTGGAAACACCATATATTTT. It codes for CASSSRTLSGNTIYF. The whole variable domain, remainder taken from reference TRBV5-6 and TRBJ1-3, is DAGVTQSPTHLIKTRGQQVTLRCSPKSGHDTVSWYQQALGQGPQFIFQYYEEEERQRGNFPDRFSGHQFPNYSSELNVNALLLGDSALYLCASSSRTLSGNTIYFGEGSWLTVV.

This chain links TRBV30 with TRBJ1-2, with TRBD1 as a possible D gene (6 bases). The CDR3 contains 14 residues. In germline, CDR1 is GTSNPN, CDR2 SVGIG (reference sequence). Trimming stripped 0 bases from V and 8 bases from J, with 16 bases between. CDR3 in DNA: TGTGCCTGGAGTGTTGGGACATATTACTTCGGCTACACCTTC. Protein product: CAWSVGTYYFGYTF. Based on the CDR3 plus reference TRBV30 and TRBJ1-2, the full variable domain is SQTIHQWPATLVQPVGSPLSLECTVEGTSNPNLYWYRQAAGRGLQLLFYSVGIGQISSEVPQNLSASRPQDRQFILSSKKLLLSDSGFYLCAWSVGTYYFGYTFGSGTRLTVV.

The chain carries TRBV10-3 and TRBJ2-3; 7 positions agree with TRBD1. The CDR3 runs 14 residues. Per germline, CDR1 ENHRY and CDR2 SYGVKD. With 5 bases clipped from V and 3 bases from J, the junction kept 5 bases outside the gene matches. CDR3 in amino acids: CAISYRGKTDTQYF. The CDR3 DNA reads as TGTGCCATCAGTTACAGGGGAAAGACAGATACGCAGTATTTT.